This record concerns one T cell receptor (beta chain) sequence. Germline CDR1 is SNHLY and CDR2 is FYNNEI. This CDR3 contains 14 residues. After removal of 8 bases from V and 7 bases from J, the junction contained 11 bases not matched to a gene. Assay: immunoSEQ multiplex PCR; the TCRdb copy retains only in-frame clones and omits some. The sample has tens of thousands of clones; 87% are singletons. The data are from a study of radiotherapy plus CTLA-4 blockade in lung cancer. The TCR originated in a human donor with non-small cell lung cancer that progressed on radiotherapy plus ipilimumab. This sample comprised peripheral blood, obtained from a patient treated with radiotherapy plus ipilimumab. This chain connects TRBV2 to TRBJ1-5; 7 nucleotides agree with TRBD1. CDR3: CASGGQLEWQPQHF. CDR3 bases: TGTGCCAGCGGGGGACAGCTTGAATGGCAGCCCCAGCATTTT.